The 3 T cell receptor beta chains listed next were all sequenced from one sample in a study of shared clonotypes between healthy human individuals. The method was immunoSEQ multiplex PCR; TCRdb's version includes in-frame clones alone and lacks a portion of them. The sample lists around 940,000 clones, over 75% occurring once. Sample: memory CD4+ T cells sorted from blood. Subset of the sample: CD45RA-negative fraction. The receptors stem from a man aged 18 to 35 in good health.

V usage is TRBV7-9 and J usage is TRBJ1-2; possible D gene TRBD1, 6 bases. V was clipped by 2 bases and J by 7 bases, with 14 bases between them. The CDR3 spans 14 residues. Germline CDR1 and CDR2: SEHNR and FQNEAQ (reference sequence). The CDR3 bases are TGTGCCAGCAGCTTAAGCTACAGGGTAGTTGGCTACACCTTC. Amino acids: CASSLSYRVVGYTF.

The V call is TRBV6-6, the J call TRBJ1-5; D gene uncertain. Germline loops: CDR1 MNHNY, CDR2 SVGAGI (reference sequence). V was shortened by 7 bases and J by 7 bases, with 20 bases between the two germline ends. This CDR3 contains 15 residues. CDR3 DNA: TGTGCCAGCACCTCAACCGGGGATTCGTGGCAGCCCCAGCATTTT. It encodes CASTSTGDSWQPQHF.

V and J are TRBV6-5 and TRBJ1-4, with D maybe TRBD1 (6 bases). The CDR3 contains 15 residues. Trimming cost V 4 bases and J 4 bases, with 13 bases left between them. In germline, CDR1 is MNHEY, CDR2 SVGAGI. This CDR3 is CASSLSGDGNEKLFF. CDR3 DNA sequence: TGTGCCAGCAGTTTGTCAGGGGATGGTAATGAAAAACTGTTTTTT.